The TCR beta chain under discussion was sequenced for a study of T cells in women clearing cervical HPV infection. Findings and limits, study-wide: Unknown T-cell numbers per sample may underlie the richness differences.

This CDR3 is 18 amino acids long. The V gene's germline CDR1 is LGHNA and CDR2 YNFKEQ. J lost 3 bases, V lost 4 bases, and 9 bases had no gene match. Dot-blot hybridization genotyped cervical HPV amplified with MY09/MY11 PCR. On this clone itself: Its antigen remains unidentified. The read ends 3 residues early relative to the CDR3; the germline J gene fills the gap.

Clones were sequenced by immunoSEQ multiplex PCR, and TCRdb holds only the in-frame ones, with some missing. This table lists about 36,000 clones. Specimen: blood buffy coat. This clonotype was obtained from a woman between 18 and 75 years old with a cervical HPV16 infection that either progressed to CIN3+ or cleared (not recorded which). The chain carries TRBV4-2 and TRBJ2-1; 13 bases map to TRBD2. CDR3 sequence: CASSLSPGLAGNYNEQFF. Incomplete CDR3 DNA: TGTGCCAGCAGCCTCTCGCCGGGACTAGCGGGAAACTACAATGAG.